This T cell receptor beta chain stems from a study of blood T cell repertoires in COVID-19. Looked up from germline, CDR1 is SGHNT and CDR2 is YENEEA. This CDR3 contains 15 residues. The V end lost 5 bases, the J end lost 0 bases, and 13 bases lay between the germline ends. Profiling relied on immunoSEQ multiplex PCR, and the TCRdb table lists in-frame clones only, not all of them. The sample contains 80,000 to 100,000 clones, 65% to 90% of which appear only once. This sequence originates from a man aged 65 to 85 with active or convalescent COVID-19. The chain links TRBV11-3 to TRBJ1-2; D uncertain. The sequencing sample was made of peripheral blood. The CDR3 is CASSPAGFPNYGYTF. The CDR3 DNA follows: TGTGCCAGCAGCCCGGCGGGCTTCCCTAACTATGGCTACACCTTC.